This TCR beta chain was retrieved from a study of T cells in Graves' hyperthyroidism and ophthalmopathy. The V and J ends lost 6 bases and 0 bases, in that order; junction bases with no gene match: 7. The CDR3 consists of 14 residues. CDR1 and CDR2 (germline): DFQATT, SNEGSKA (reference sequence). The sample holds a few counts of this clonotype. Amplified TCR beta CDR3 regions came from RNA transcripts. First-round RT-PCR of the TCR CDR3 relied on the HTBI primer set. TCRdb itself ran the multiplex PCR reads through MiXCR, one entry per CDR3 protein. The repertoire holds under 350,000 distinct CDR3 sequences, 18% seen once, with about 49% in the top ten.

The receptor's source is a woman between 50 and 59 years old with Graves' hyperthyroidism. Sequenced material: blood. V gene TRBV20-1 combines with J gene TRBJ1-2, with TRBD1 matching over 7 bases. The CDR3 sequence: CSAPGQLANYGYTF. CDR3 nucleotides: TGCAGTGCCCCGGGACAGTTAGCTAACTATGGCTACACCTTC.